This T cell receptor (beta chain) was sequenced for a study of blood T cell repertoires in COVID-19. In the authors' methods: Estimated nucleated cell counts came from reference gene primer amplification. Libraries were prepared by immunoSEQ multiplex PCR; TCRdb keeps only in-frame clonotypes and omits some of them. V, J and clone size were drawn from that table, and D and trimming were deduced from the DNA. In the table there are about 340,000 clones, more than 75% of which are singletons. One Seattle source followed patients from active infection through their disease course. This CDR3 comprises 13 residues. The germline V gene has CDR1 KGHSH and CDR2 LQKENI. Between the trimmed V and J ends, which lost 1 base and 4 bases, there was a span of 6 bases. Details on this clone: The sample carries other DNA sequences with the same CDR3.

V and J are TRBV18 and TRBJ2-3, with D possibly TRBD2 on 6 matching bases. The sample consisted of peripheral blood. This sequence was found in a woman between 45 and 65 years old with COVID-19, enrolled during active disease. The CDR3 DNA reads as TGTGCCAGCTCACCACGCGGGGCAGATACGCAGTATTTT. Translating gives CASSPRGADTQYF. Based on the CDR3 plus reference TRBV18 and TRBJ2-3, the full variable domain is NAGVMQNPRHLVRRRGQEARLRCSPMKGHSHVYWYRQLPEEGLKFMVYLQKENIIDESGMPKERFSAEFPKEGPSILRIQQVVRGDSAAYFCASSPRGADTQYFGPGTRLTVL.